Below are 14 T cell receptor beta chains sequenced from a single sample in a study of blood T cell repertoires in COVID-19. The table came from immunoSEQ multiplex PCR; TCRdb's copy has only in-frame clones and leaves some out. In the table there are about 330,000 clones, 70% to 90% of which are singletons. Sequencing was done on a sample of peripheral blood. Every receptor here comes from a young man who had recovered from COVID-19.

The chain carries TRBV5-6 and TRBJ2-2, with D maybe TRBD2 (6 bases). Trimming shortened V by 4 bases and J by 0 bases, and 13 bases separated the two germline ends. The CDR3 loop spans 16 amino acids. The germline V gene encodes CDR1 SGHDT and CDR2 YYEEEE. CDR3 region: CASSLPEGPNTGELFF. In nucleotides, the CDR3 is TGTGCCAGCAGCCTACCGGAGGGGCCGAACACCGGGGAGCTGTTTTTT.

CDR3 sequence reads: CASSLVSVPNGYTF. CDR3 sequence (DNA): TGTGCCAGCAGCCTCGTTTCAGTTCCCAATGGCTACACCTTC. The chain has TRBV5-4 and TRBJ1-2, with no clear D. The ends were cut back, 4 bases at V and 6 bases at J, with 16 bases in the middle. This CDR3 is 14 amino acids long. Germline lookup yields CDR1 SGHNT and CDR2 YYREEE (reference sequence).

This chain uses TRBV19 with TRBJ2-1; 14 positions match TRBD2. V lost 3 bases and J lost 6; bases outside the gene matches: 4. Germline-derived CDR1 and CDR2 are LNHDA and SQIVND (reference sequence). The CDR3 consists of 16 residues. In nucleotides, the CDR3 is TGTGCCAGTAGTATGGGACTAGCGGGAGCCCCCAATGAGCAGTTCTTC. This encodes CASSMGLAGAPNEQFF.

This rearrangement joins TRBV11-2 to TRBJ2-7; 10 nucleotides match TRBD2. The V gene's germline CDR1 is SGHAT and CDR2 FQNNGV. J gave up 5 bases and V 7 bases, and 5 bases lay outside the gene matches. CDR3 length: 13 residues. The CDR3 protein is CASTFLAGDEQYF. The CDR3 DNA follows: TGTGCCAGCACCTTCCTAGCGGGGGACGAGCAGTACTTC.

The chain joins TRBV3-1 (or the pseudogene TRBV3-2) to TRBJ2-7, with 10 positions matching TRBD1. The CDR3 extends over 14 amino acids. Germline-derived CDR1 and CDR2 are LGHDT and YNNKEL (reference sequence). The trim removed 4 bases at V and 5 bases at J, leaving 5 bases unmatched. In DNA form, the CDR3 reads TGTGCCAGCAGCCTCCCGGACAGGGGGGACGAGCAGTACTTC. Translation gives CASSLPDRGDEQYF.

This clone was counted a single time. The CDR3 DNA is TGTGCCAGTAGATTTCTTGACAGGAACACTGAAGCTTTCTTT. Residues: CASRFLDRNTEAFF. The V and J genes are TRBV19 and TRBJ1-1; D possibly corresponds to TRBD1 (5 bases). The CDR3 is 14 residues long. Germline CDR1 reads LNHDA; CDR2 reads SQIVND (reference sequence). Trimming shortened V by 6 bases and J by 1 base, and 12 bases separated the two germline ends. The full variable domain, completed using reference TRBV19 and TRBJ1-1, is DGGITQSPKYLFRKEGQNVTLSCEQNLNHDAMYWYRQDPGQGLRLIYYSQIVNDFQKGDIAEGYSVSREKKESFPLTVTSAQKNPTAFYLCASRFLDRNTEAFFGQGTRLTVV.

The J gene is TRBJ1-2, the V gene TRBV6-5; D not certain. The CDR3 sequence is 13 residues long. Per germline, CDR1 MNHEY and CDR2 SVGAGI. V was cut by 2 bases and J by 3 bases, with 7 bases left in between. CDR3 in amino acids: CASSYEADYGYTF. CDR3 DNA sequence: TGTGCCAGCAGTTACGAGGCAGACTATGGCTACACCTTC.

A few counts support this clone. The chain is built from TRBV5-4 and TRBJ1-6; the match to TRBD1 covers 7 bases. The germline V gene has CDR1 SGHNT and CDR2 YYREEE (reference sequence). J lost 12 bases, V lost 3 bases, and 6 bases had no gene match. The CDR3 runs 13 residues. The CDR3 DNA follows: TGTGCCAGCAGCTCGGCGACAGGGTTACCCCTCCACTTT. This gives the protein CASSSATGLPLHF.

CDR3: CASSYGTGGVQNYGYTF. In nucleotides, the CDR3 is TGTGCCAGCAGTTACGGGACAGGGGGAGTCCAGAACTATGGCTACACCTTC. The V gene is TRBV6-2 or TRBV6-3, the J gene TRBJ1-2, with 11 bases identical to TRBD1. V shed 2 bases, J shed 2 bases, and the junction held 7 bases outside the gene matches. CDR3 size: 17 residues. Per germline, CDR1 MNHEY and CDR2 SVGEGT.

The CDR3 loop reads CASSMSGLAYEQYF. The CDR3 DNA reads TGTGCCAGTAGTATGTCAGGACTAGCCTACGAGCAGTACTTC. The chain combines TRBV19 with TRBJ2-7, with TRBD2 matching 7 bases. Germline V gives CDR1 LNHDA, CDR2 SQIVND (reference sequence). The CDR3 runs to 14 residues. V lost 3 bases and J lost 2; bases outside the gene matches: 4.

V and J are TRBV18 and TRBJ2-7; TRBD1 matches at 9 bases. Losses at the gene ends were 4 bases for V and 4 bases for J; bases not matched to a gene: 5. The CDR3 consists of 14 residues. Per germline, CDR1 KGHSH and CDR2 LQKENI. CDR3 in DNA: TGTGCCAGCTCACGGGGGACAGGGATGTACGAGCAGTACTTC. Its translation is CASSRGTGMYEQYF.

V is TRBV3-1 (or the pseudogene TRBV3-2) and J is TRBJ2-5; 10 bases are shared with TRBD2. The V and J ends lost 6 bases and 7 bases, in that order; junction bases with no gene match: 11. This CDR3 is 15 amino acids long. Germline values: CDR1 LGHDT, CDR2 YNNKEL (reference sequence). DNA for the CDR3: TGTGCCAGCAGGATGCTAGCGGGGGCCCCAGGGACCCAGTACTTC. It codes for CASRMLAGAPGTQYF.

The chain joins TRBV7-6 to TRBJ2-3; 11 bases are shared with TRBD2. The J segment lost 3 bases and the V segment lost 5 bases, leaving 7 bases of the junction unmatched. The CDR3 runs to 16 residues. Germline V gives CDR1 SGHVS, CDR2 FNYEAQ. In DNA form, the CDR3 reads TGTGCCAGCAGCCCCCTAGCGGGAGGTAGTACAGATACGCAGTATTTT. Encoded protein: CASSPLAGGSTDTQYF.

CDR3 nucleotides: TGTGCCAGCAGCCCGGCCGGTAGCGGGAGGGGGGCGGATACGCAGTATTTT. This encodes CASSPAGSGRGADTQYF. The chain joins TRBV5-4 to TRBJ2-3, with 11 bases that match TRBD2. Germline CDR1 and CDR2: SGHNT and YYREEE (reference sequence). The V gene end was trimmed by 4 bases and the J gene end by 6 bases; junction bases not matched to a gene: 13. The CDR3 is made up of 17 amino acids.